A single T cell receptor (beta chain) is shown here with its context. The target of this receptor is not known. It has no much larger one-base neighbor in the sample; base qualities were not kept. Systemically healthy Caucasian individuals from Russia, around 39 in total and aged about 6 to 100 years, were included as donors. Around 9.7 milliliters of peripheral blood were collected from each donor into EDTA-treated Vacutainer tubes. Ficoll-Paque density-gradient centrifugation was used to isolate PBMCs, with at least 6 million obtained per sample. Total RNA was extracted from PBMCs with Trizol reagent, with at least 6 micrograms obtained per sample. For every donor, flow cytometry on a PBMC aliquot measured the percentage of naive CD45RAhigh/CD27high T cells. This record belongs to a study of blood T cells in healthy people across ages (dated by TCRdb to 2013 to 2016). Describing the broader study: In model experiments, template switching captured about one uniquely barcoded TCR beta cDNA molecule for every two T cells. Using deep sequencing normalized with unique cDNA molecular identifiers, the study measured how TCR beta repertoire diversity changes with age. The donors were split into four age groups: young (average 16 years), middle-aged (39), aged (around 67) and long-lived (over 80). To avoid experimental bias, donors of different ages were spread randomly across the sequencing lanes. For two donors (one aged 18 to 29 and one aged 80 or older), the study analyzed two additional independent replicas of 1 million unique cDNA reads from the same blood draw.

The paper's findings and limits, for the study overall: A strong correlation was found between observed TCR beta diversity and the percentage of naive T cells measured by flow cytometry. Because profiling used bulk unsorted PBMCs, naive and antigen-experienced compartments could not be compared conclusively. Compared with the aged group, more naive CD4+ T cells, fewer expanded clones and increased TCR diversity were shown by the long-lived group, suggesting age selection. Estimates of total diversity from one million sequenced T cells were regarded as lower bounds and underestimates. Because the CMV infection status of the donors was unknown, age-related changes in expanded clonotypes may potentially have been confounded. As age increased, observed TCR beta diversity per million T cells dropped in a roughly linear way, and a significant reduction was already evident by age 40.

The library was produced with 5' RACE. Sequencer: Illumina HiSeq 2500. A second roughly 7 to 11 cycle PCR used a sample-barcoded 5' primer and a J-beta primer mix. Each TCR beta cDNA molecule received a unique molecular identifier from a template-switch 5' adaptor carrying 12 random nucleotides. At least 3 million CDR3-containing paired-end reads were obtained from each sample. All of the RNA was converted into first-strand cDNA using the Mint cDNA synthesis kit, with a TRBC-specific oligonucleotide serving as the primer. All cDNA was treated with uracil-DNA glycosylase and then went through a first 18-cycle PCR with the universal primers M1SS and BC2_uni_R. On the authors' methods: Each sample was normalized by randomly selecting 1 million high-quality reads, each carrying a distinct molecular identifier. Reads sharing molecular identifiers were discarded rather than binned into consensus sequences. MiTCR, run with a Q25 quality threshold and the strictest error-elimination algorithm, handled CDR3 identification, clonotype clustering and error correction. A nonparametric unseen species model with Euler transformation was used to estimate a lower bound on total TCR beta diversity. The raw public reads went through TCRdb reprocessing: fastp at Q25, MiXCR clone calling, in-frame beta chains kept. Duplicate CDR3 protein sequences are folded into a single record with the most common DNA and genes. TCRdb's processing, not the authors', yielded these V and J calls. This sample holds 890,000 or so distinct CDR3 sequences; around two thirds were observed only once. About a quarter of the sample belongs to the ten largest clones.

Sequences LGHDT (CDR1) and YNNKEL (CDR2) are obtained from the germline V gene (reference sequence). The CDR3 sequence holds 16 residues, the cysteine and phenylalanine included. Only the CDR3 DNA stays, 48 bases, in frame from base 1. This receptor was obtained from a man younger than 40 in good health. Sequencing was done on a sample of blood. This sequence uses TRBV3-1 and TRBJ2-7; TRBD2 lines up with 12 middle nucleotides. The J call is uncertain, as TRBJ2-1 better fits the DNA end. The CDR3 protein: CASSHTWASGGAVQFF. The nucleotides read TGTGCCAGCAGCCATACGTGGGCTAGCGGGGGGGCGGTGCAGTTCTTC.